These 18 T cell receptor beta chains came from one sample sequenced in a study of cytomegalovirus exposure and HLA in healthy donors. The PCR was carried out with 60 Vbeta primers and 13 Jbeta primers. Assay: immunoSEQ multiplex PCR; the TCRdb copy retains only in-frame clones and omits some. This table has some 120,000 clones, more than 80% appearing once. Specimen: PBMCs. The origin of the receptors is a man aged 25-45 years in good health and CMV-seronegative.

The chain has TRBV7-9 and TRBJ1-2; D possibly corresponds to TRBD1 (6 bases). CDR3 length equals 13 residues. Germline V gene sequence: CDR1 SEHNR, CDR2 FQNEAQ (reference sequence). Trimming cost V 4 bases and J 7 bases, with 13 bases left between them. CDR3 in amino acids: CASSSSGVPGYTF. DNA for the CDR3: TGTGCCAGCAGCTCATCAGGGGTGCCTGGCTACACCTTC.

For the CDR3, the DNA is TGTGCCAGCAGTCTCTCCCGGGACTATGGCTACACCTTC. Protein: CASSLSRDYGYTF. The rearrangement joins TRBV6-5 to TRBJ1-2, with unresolved D. Germline V gives CDR1 MNHEY, CDR2 SVGAGI. The V end was cut by 5 bases, the J end by 3 bases, with 10 bases between. The CDR3 contains 13 residues.

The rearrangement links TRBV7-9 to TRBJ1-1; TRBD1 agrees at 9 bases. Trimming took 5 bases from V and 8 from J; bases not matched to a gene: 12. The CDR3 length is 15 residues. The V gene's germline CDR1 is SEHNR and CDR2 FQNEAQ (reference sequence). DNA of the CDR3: TGTGCCAGCAGCCCCAACAACCCTGGACAGGGGGAAGCTTTCTTT. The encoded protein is CASSPNNPGQGEAFF.

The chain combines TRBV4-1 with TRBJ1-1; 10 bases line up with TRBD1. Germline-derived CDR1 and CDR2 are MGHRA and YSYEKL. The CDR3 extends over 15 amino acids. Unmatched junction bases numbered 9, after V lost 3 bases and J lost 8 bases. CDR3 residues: CASSQPTGGRAEAFF. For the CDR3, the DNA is TGCGCCAGCAGCCAGCCGACAGGGGGCAGGGCCGAAGCTTTCTTT.

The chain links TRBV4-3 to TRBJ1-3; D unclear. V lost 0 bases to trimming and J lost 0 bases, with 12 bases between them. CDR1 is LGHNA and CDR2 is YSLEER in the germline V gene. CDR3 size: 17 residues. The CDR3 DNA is TGCGCCAGCAGCCAAGATTTGGGGAGTTCCTCTGGAAACACCATATATTTT. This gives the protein CASSQDLGSSSGNTIYF.

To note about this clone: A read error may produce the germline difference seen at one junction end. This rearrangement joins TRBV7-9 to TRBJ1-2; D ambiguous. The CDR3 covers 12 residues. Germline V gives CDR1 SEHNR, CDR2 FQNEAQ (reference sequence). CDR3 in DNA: TGTGCCAGCAGCTATGACTTCTATGGCTACCCCTTC. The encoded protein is CASSYDFYGYPF.

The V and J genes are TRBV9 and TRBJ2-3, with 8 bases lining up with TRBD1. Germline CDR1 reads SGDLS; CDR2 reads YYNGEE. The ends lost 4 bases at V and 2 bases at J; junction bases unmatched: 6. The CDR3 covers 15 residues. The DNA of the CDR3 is TGTGCCAGCAGCCCCGGGACAGGTGACACAGATACGCAGTATTTT. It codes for CASSPGTGDTDTQYF. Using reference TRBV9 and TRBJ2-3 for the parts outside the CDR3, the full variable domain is DSGVTQTPKHLITATGQRVTLRCSPRSGDLSVYWYQQSLDQGLQFLIQYYNGEERAKGNILERFSAQQFPDLHSELNLSSLELGDSALYFCASSPGTGDTDTQYFGPGTRLTVL.

This chain's CDR3 is CASSRDNYEQYF. Here the CDR3 DNA reads TGCGCCAGCAGCAGGGACAACTACGAGCAGTACTTC. The J gene is TRBJ2-7, the V gene TRBV5-1; D perhaps matches TRBD1 (6 bases). This CDR3 is 12 amino acids long. Germline CDR1 is SGHRS and CDR2 is YFSETQ. V lost 4 bases and J lost 3, with 8 bases in between.

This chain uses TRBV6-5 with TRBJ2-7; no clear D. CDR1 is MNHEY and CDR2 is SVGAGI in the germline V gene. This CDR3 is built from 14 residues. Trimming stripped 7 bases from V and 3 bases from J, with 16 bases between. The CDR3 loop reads CASIVSRTFYEQYF. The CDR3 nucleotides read TGTGCCAGCATAGTAAGCCGCACCTTCTACGAGCAGTACTTC.

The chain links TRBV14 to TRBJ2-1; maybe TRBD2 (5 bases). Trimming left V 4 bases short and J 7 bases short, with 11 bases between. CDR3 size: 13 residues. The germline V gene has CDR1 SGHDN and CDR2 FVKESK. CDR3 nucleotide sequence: TGTGCCAGCAGCCTTTTACTAGAGAATGAGCAGTTCTTC. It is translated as CASSLLLENEQFF. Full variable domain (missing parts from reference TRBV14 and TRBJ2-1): EAGVTQFPSHSVIEKGQTVTLRCDPISGHDNLYWYRRVMGKEIKFLLHFVKESKQDESGMPNNRFLAERTGGTYSTLKVQPAELEDSGVYFCASSLLLENEQFFGPGTRLTVL.

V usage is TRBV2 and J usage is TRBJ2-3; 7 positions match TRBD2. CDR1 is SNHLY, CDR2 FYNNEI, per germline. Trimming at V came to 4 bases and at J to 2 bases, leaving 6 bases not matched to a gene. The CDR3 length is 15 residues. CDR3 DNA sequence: TGTGCCAGCAGTGTCTCTAGCGGAAACACAGATACGCAGTATTTT. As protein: CASSVSSGNTDTQYF. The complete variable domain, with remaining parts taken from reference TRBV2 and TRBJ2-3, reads EPEVTQTPSHQVTQMGQEVILRCVPISNHLYFYWYRQILGQKVEFLVSFYNNEISEKSEIFDDQFSVERPDGSNFTLKIRSTKLEDSAMYFCASSVSSGNTDTQYFGPGTRLTVL.

The CDR3 loop reads CASRSRKAGMADTQYF. CDR3 coding DNA: TGTGCCAGCAGATCCCGGAAGGCAGGGATGGCAGATACGCAGTATTTT. The chain recombines TRBV28 with TRBJ2-3; possibly TRBD1 for D (5 bases). V dropped 6 bases and J dropped 4 bases, with 20 bases sitting between them. The CDR3 is 16 amino acids. CDR1 and CDR2 from the germline V gene are MDHEN and SYDVKM.

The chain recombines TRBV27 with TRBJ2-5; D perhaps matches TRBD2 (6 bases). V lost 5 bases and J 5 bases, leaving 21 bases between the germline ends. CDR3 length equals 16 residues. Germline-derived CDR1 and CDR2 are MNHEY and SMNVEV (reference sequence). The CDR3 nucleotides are TGTGCCAGCAGTCCCCTGAGTTGGGGGGAGAGGGAGACCCAGTACTTC. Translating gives CASSPLSWGERETQYF.

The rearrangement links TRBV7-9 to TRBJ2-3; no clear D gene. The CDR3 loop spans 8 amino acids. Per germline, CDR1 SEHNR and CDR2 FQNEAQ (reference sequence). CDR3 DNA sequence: TGTGCTCTAGATACGCAGTATTTT. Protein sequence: CALDTQYF.

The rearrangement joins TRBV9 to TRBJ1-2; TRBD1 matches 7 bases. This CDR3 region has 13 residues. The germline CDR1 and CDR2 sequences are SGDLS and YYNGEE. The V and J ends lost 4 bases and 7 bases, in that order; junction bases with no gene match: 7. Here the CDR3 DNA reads TGTGCCAGCAGCCTAGGACAGGATAGTGGCTACACCTTC. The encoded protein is CASSLGQDSGYTF.

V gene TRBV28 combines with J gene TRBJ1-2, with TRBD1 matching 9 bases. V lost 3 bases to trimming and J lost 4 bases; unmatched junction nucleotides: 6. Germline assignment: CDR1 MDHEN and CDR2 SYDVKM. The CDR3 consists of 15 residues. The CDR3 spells CASSFPRTGAYGYTF. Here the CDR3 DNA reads TGTGCCAGCAGTTTTCCCCGGACAGGGGCCTATGGCTACACCTTC.

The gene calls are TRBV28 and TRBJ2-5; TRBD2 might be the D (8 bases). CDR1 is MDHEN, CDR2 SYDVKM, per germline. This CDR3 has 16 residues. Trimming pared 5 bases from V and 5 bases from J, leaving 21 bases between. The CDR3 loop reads CASSQGVGTGGETQYF. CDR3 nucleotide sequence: TGTGCCAGCAGTCAGGGGGTTGGTACGGGAGGGGAGACCCAGTACTTC.

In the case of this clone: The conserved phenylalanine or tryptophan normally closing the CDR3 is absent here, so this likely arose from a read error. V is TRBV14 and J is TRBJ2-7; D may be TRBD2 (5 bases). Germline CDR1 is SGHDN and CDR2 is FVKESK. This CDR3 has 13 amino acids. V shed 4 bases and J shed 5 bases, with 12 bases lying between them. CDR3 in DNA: TGTGCCAGCAGCCCTCGGACTCAGAACGAGCAGTACCTC. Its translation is CASSPRTQNEQYL.